Here is one TCR beta chain with its context. Bulk CD8+ and CD4+ cells came from magnetic negative isolation; CD8+ TEMRA by FACS. Germline V gene data show CDR1 as SGDLS and CDR2 as YYNGEE. V dropped 4 bases and J dropped 0 bases, with 4 bases sitting between them. The CDR3 contains 12 residues. These data belong to a study of CD8 T cells in Susac syndrome. Study-level information: Each patient with Susac syndrome, at the time of blood draw, was therapy-naive, on corticosteroids, or on intravenous immunoglobulin alone.

RNA totalling about 0.45 to 1 ug underwent reverse transcription with random hexamers. The immunoSEQ assay covered 54 Vbeta and 13 Jbeta segments for CDR3. Each CDR3 protein is one row after TCRdb ran MiXCR on the immunoSEQ multiplex PCR reads. The profile covers 95,000 to 150,000 distinct CDR3 sequences, with 85% to 95% appearing a single time and 0.25% to 0.3% taken by the ten largest. The TCR comes from a human donor with Susac syndrome. Source material: CD8+ T cells from PBMCs. This chain uses TRBV9 with TRBJ2-5; D gene ambiguous. Written as DNA, the CDR3 is TGTGCCAGCAGCTGGAACCAAGAGACCCAGTACTTC. Its translation is CASSWNQETQYF.